Sequencing of this T cell receptor (beta chain) was carried out in a study of cytomegalovirus exposure and HLA in healthy donors. Whole-study context: Earlier, 110 million or so unique TCR beta sequences were recovered from roughly 200 million T cells by an analysis.

Amplification used 60 Vbeta primers and 13 Jbeta primers. Method: immunoSEQ multiplex PCR; TCRdb's copy keeps in-frame clones and lacks some. The data hold around 90,000 clones, with 82% observed a single time. This clone appeared a few times. The antigen remains undetermined. General study findings and limits: Both high specificity and high sensitivity reportedly marked the classifier's diagnosis of cytomegalovirus status. The authors confirmed in vitro that a few CMV-associated chains were specific for CMV antigens. Later findings reportedly placed an Asian-associated ancestry cluster below the 666-donor mean for N-insertions.

Sequenced: PBMCs. This sequence was found in a man aged 50 or older in good health and CMV-seronegative.

Written as DNA, the CDR3 is TGTGCCAGCACCCGGGGAGGGGCGGAGAACACCGGGGAGCTGTTTTTT. This encodes CASTRGGAENTGELFF. V usage is TRBV5-4 and J usage is TRBJ2-2; 7 bases map to TRBD2. In germline, CDR1 is SGHNT, CDR2 YYREEE (reference sequence). This CDR3 region has 16 residues. V gave up 6 bases and J gave up 1 base; unmatched junction bases: 9.